What follows are 25 T cell receptor beta chains derived from one specimen sequenced in a study of blood T cell repertoires in COVID-19. Only in-frame clones appear in the TCRdb table, and some are missing; sequencing was by immunoSEQ multiplex PCR. The table shows about 400,000 clones, with around 87% occurring only once. The specimen sequenced was peripheral blood. Receptors were obtained from a human donor in a cohort sampled during active COVID-19.

This chain connects TRBV29-1 to TRBJ2-1; 8 nucleotides match TRBD2. The V gene end was trimmed by 4 bases and the J gene end by 4 bases; junction bases not matched to a gene: 6. CDR3 size: 14 residues. Germline CDR1 reads SQVTM; CDR2 reads ANQGSEA. The CDR3 region is CSVADSGMYNEQFF. As DNA, the CDR3 is TGCAGCGTTGCAGATAGCGGGATGTACAATGAGCAGTTCTTC.

This sequence joins TRBV19 and TRBJ2-7; D is possibly TRBD1 (5 bases). The CDR3 sequence is 14 residues long. V lost 5 bases, J lost 3 bases, and 14 bases lay in between. The V gene's germline CDR1 is LNHDA and CDR2 SQIVND (reference sequence). CDR3 residues: CASSLSRGVYEQYF. CDR3 coding DNA: TGTGCCAGTAGTCTCTCAAGGGGCGTCTACGAGCAGTACTTC.

The J gene is TRBJ2-7, the V gene TRBV6-6, with 7 bases aligning to TRBD2. CDR3 length: 14 amino acids. Looked up from germline, CDR1 is MNHNY and CDR2 is SVGAGI (reference sequence). CDR3 bases: TGTGGGGCGGGGCGGGAGTGGCCGGGCTACGAGCAGTACTTC. This gives the protein CGAGREWPGYEQYF.

CDR3 nucleotide sequence: TGTGCCAGTCAGGACAGGGGGCGAGAAGGGGGCTACACCTTC. Translating it yields CASQDRGREGGYTF. This rearrangement joins TRBV19 to TRBJ1-2, with 11 bases aligning to TRBD1. CDR3 size: 14 residues. CDR1 is LNHDA and CDR2 is SQIVND in the germline V gene (reference sequence). V dropped 8 bases and J dropped 8; count of bases not matched to a gene: 10.

The table lists this clone with a count of one. J is TRBJ2-1 and V is TRBV5-1, with 14 positions matching TRBD2. The CDR3 runs to 16 residues. Unmatched junction bases numbered 4, after V lost 2 bases and J lost 6 bases. Germline V CDR1 and CDR2: SGHRS, YFSETQ. For the CDR3, the DNA is TGCGCCAGCAGCTTATTGGGACTAGCGGGGGCCAATGAGCAGTTCTTC. The encoded protein is CASSLLGLAGANEQFF.

This chain links TRBV19 with TRBJ2-7, with 12 bases lining up with TRBD2. Germline CDR1 is LNHDA and CDR2 is SQIVND (reference sequence). Germline trimming cut 3 bases from V and 2 bases from J; bases unmatched to any gene: 5. The CDR3 contains 16 residues. The CDR3 DNA reads TGTGCCAGTAGTATCATCTGGACTAGCGGGACCTACGAGCAGTACTTC. Amino acids: CASSIIWTSGTYEQYF. The full variable domain, in which reference TRBV19 and TRBJ2-7 provide the parts outside the CDR3, is DGGITQSPKYLFRKEGQNVTLSCEQNLNHDAMYWYRQDPGQGLRLIYYSQIVNDFQKGDIAEGYSVSREKKESFPLTVTSAQKNPTAFYLCASSIIWTSGTYEQYFGPGTRLTVT.

The chain couples TRBV10-2 to TRBJ2-1; TRBD2 is a possible D gene (5 bases). The CDR3 is 12 amino acids. From germline, CDR1 is WSHSY and CDR2 SAAADI. Deletions cut 2 bases from V and 9 bases from J, with 8 bases between. The CDR3 nucleotides read TGCGCCAGCAGTGAGCGGAGGAGTGAGCAGTTCTTC. It specifies CASSERRSEQFF.

The CDR3 nucleotides are TGTGCCACTTCAACCCGCGGGAACCCAAGCCAGCCCCAGCATTTT. Its protein is CATSTRGNPSQPQHF. V gene TRBV15 combines with J gene TRBJ1-5, with D unclear. Trimming took 9 bases from V and 7 from J, leaving 22 bases between them. The CDR3 runs to 15 residues. CDR1 is LNHNV, CDR2 YYDKDF, per germline (reference sequence).

The chain uses TRBV30 and TRBJ2-2, with D unresolved. From germline, CDR1 is GTSNPN and CDR2 SVGIG (reference sequence). The CDR3 has 11 amino acids. V lost 0 bases to trimming and J lost 13 bases, with 9 bases between them. The CDR3 is CAWSVLPRLFF. As DNA, the CDR3 is TGTGCCTGGAGTGTACTACCCCGGCTGTTTTTT.

The CDR3 DNA is TGCGCCAGCAGCCTGGGGACAGGGGTAAGGAATCAGCCCCAGCATTTT. This codes for CASSLGTGVRNQPQHF. This sequence joins TRBV5-1 and TRBJ1-5, with TRBD1 identical over 10 bases. V dropped 4 bases and J dropped 4; count of bases not matched to a gene: 8. Per germline, CDR1 SGHRS and CDR2 YFSETQ. The CDR3 loop spans 16 amino acids.

The chain is built from TRBV28 and TRBJ1-2; perhaps TRBD1 as D (6 bases). V was trimmed by 6 bases and J by 10 bases, leaving 24 bases between them. The CDR3 has 15 residues. CDR1 is MDHEN, CDR2 SYDVKM, per germline. In DNA, the CDR3 is TGTGCCAGCAGCCTGAGGGGGGGGCAGGGAAGTTCCTACACCTTC. Protein: CASSLRGGQGSSYTF.

This clone was seen more than once but under ten times. This chain uses TRBV5-8 with TRBJ2-7; D may be TRBD2 (6 bases). Deletions cut 5 bases from V and 3 bases from J, with 12 bases between. Germline V lookup: CDR1 SGHTS, CDR2 YDEGEE. This CDR3 spans 13 amino acids. CDR3 in amino acids: CASRRDWVYEQYF. In DNA, the CDR3 is TGTGCCAGCAGAAGGGACTGGGTCTACGAGCAGTACTTC.

This clone was found once. The rearrangement joins TRBV5-1 to TRBJ1-4; D not certain. V lost 0 bases and J 3 bases, leaving 12 bases between the germline ends. Germline assignment: CDR1 SGHRS and CDR2 YFSETQ. The CDR3 runs 16 residues. The CDR3 DNA reads TGCGCCAGCAGCTTGGGCCCGTATCAGGCTAATGAAAAACTGTTTTTT. Residues: CASSLGPYQANEKLFF.

The chain uses TRBV19 and TRBJ2-1; weak D call: TRBD2 (7 bases). Germline V gives CDR1 LNHDA, CDR2 SQIVND (reference sequence). V lost 7 bases and J 2 bases, leaving 9 bases between the germline ends. CDR3 length equals 13 residues. CDR3 nucleotides: TGTGCCAGTAAGCGGGACACCTACAATGAGCAGTTCTTC. This translates into CASKRDTYNEQFF.

V gene TRBV5-1 combines with J gene TRBJ1-6; 8 bases line up with TRBD1. There are 16 residues in the CDR3. J lost 9 bases, V lost 7 bases, and 15 bases had no gene match. CDR1 and CDR2 from the germline V gene are SGHRS and YFSETQ. The CDR3 region has the DNA TGCGCCAGCTCTTTCATACCGGGACAGGTGACTTCACCCCTCCACTTT. This codes for CASSFIPGQVTSPLHF.

CDR3 sequence (DNA): TGTGCCAGCTCCTGGCGGGGGACCGGCGCAGATACGCAGTATTTT. Its protein is CASSWRGTGADTQYF. This sequence joins TRBV6-8 and TRBJ2-3; TRBD2 agrees at 7 bases. V was pared by 8 bases and J by 4 bases, with 12 bases of the junction left unmatched. The CDR3 covers 15 residues. Germline V lookup: CDR1 MNHGY, CDR2 SAAAGT.

This chain links TRBV2 with TRBJ1-5; possibly TRBD1 for D (5 bases). CDR1 is SNHLY, CDR2 FYNNEI, per germline. The CDR3 runs 14 residues. V gave up 7 bases and J gave up 0 bases, with 10 bases separating them. CDR3 amino acids: CASTGGDSNQPQHF. The CDR3 region has the DNA TGTGCCAGCACTGGGGGGGATAGCAATCAGCCCCAGCATTTT.

The chain carries TRBV2 and TRBJ1-6; D might be TRBD1 (6 bases). Trimming removed 6 bases at V and 5 bases at J, with 14 bases between. Germline V CDR1 and CDR2: SNHLY, FYNNEI. This CDR3 has 15 residues. CDR3 region: CASRQGGLDNSPLHF. CDR3 nucleotides: TGTGCCAGCAGACAGGGTGGCTTAGATAATTCACCCCTCCACTTT.

The chain uses TRBV7-3 and TRBJ2-7, with 9 bases identical to TRBD2. Unmatched junction bases numbered 1, after V lost 0 bases and J lost 4 bases. Germline V gives CDR1 SGHTA, CDR2 FQGTGA. CDR3 length: 14 amino acids. The CDR3 loop reads CASSLTSGSYEQYF. The CDR3 bases are TGTGCCAGCAGCTTAACTAGCGGGAGTTACGAGCAGTACTTC.

This clone was counted once. The V call is TRBV28, the J call TRBJ1-3, with 10 bases fitting TRBD1. The V gene end was trimmed by 5 bases and the J gene end by 4 bases; junction bases not matched to a gene: 5. In germline, CDR1 is MDHEN, CDR2 SYDVKM. The CDR3 is made up of 15 amino acids. CDR3 sequence reads: CASSPGTGDGNTIYF. The CDR3 region has the DNA TGTGCCAGCAGTCCCGGGACAGGGGACGGAAACACCATATATTTT.

This chain uses TRBV12-3 or TRBV12-4 with TRBJ2-1; D call uncertain. V was pared by 3 bases and J by 7 bases, with 7 bases between. This CDR3 is 12 amino acids long. The CDR3 nucleotides read TGTGCCAGCAGTTTCCACAAGAATGAGCAGTTCTTC. Protein: CASSFHKNEQFF.

The chain employs TRBV15 and TRBJ1-1; possibly TRBD1 for D (6 bases). V was cut by 0 bases and J by 5 bases, with 13 bases left in between. The CDR3 spans 15 residues. Germline V gene sequence: CDR1 LNHNV, CDR2 YYDKDF (reference sequence). CDR3 in amino acids: CATSRDFGGQTEAFF. CDR3 in DNA: TGTGCCACCAGCAGAGATTTCGGGGGGCAAACTGAAGCTTTCTTT.

This chain uses TRBV6-5 with TRBJ2-7; tentatively, D is TRBD1 (6 bases). Trimming stripped 6 bases from V and 0 bases from J, with 9 bases between. Germline values: CDR1 MNHEY, CDR2 SVGAGI. The CDR3 has 13 residues. CDR3 region: CASSRDNSYEQYF. Written as DNA, the CDR3 is TGTGCCAGCAGCCGGGACAACTCCTACGAGCAGTACTTC.

The count of this clone is one. This chain joins TRBV6-5 and TRBJ1-1; D is ambiguous. This CDR3 is built from 14 residues. The V end lost 6 bases, the J end lost 2 bases, and 13 bases lay between the germline ends. Germline V gene data show CDR1 as MNHEY and CDR2 as SVGAGI. CDR3 in amino acids: CASSKENTNTEAFF. As DNA, the CDR3 is TGTGCCAGCAGCAAAGAAAATACTAACACTGAAGCTTTCTTT.

This chain joins TRBV28 and TRBJ1-5, with 11 positions matching TRBD1. Losses at the gene ends were 7 bases for V and 5 bases for J; bases not matched to a gene: 7. The CDR3 sequence is 15 residues long. Germline assignment: CDR1 MDHEN and CDR2 SYDVKM. CDR3 sequence (DNA): TGTGCCAGCACCTATATGGGACAGGGGGATCAGCCCCAGCATTTT. It yields the protein CASTYMGQGDQPQHF.